A selection of T cell receptor beta chains follows, all from one sample in a study of blood T cells in healthy people across ages. TCRdb ran MiXCR on the 5' RACE reads and lists one entry per CDR3 protein. Of roughly 1.9 million distinct CDR3 sequences listed, about two fifths are singletons. The source material was blood. Receptors were obtained from a human donor in good health. Both conserved end residues are part of each CDR3. The order of the fields is V gene, CDR3 length, J gene, D gene, clone size, CDR3 protein, CDR3 DNA. The D gene is left open where the match is weak. Some rows have no size entry. The others give once, few or many, or a class for an expanded clone.

V gene: TRBV7-9; CDR3 length: 14; J gene: TRBJ1-4; D gene: NA; clone size: NA; CDR3 protein: CASSGDSPNEKLFF; CDR3 DNA: TGTGCCAGCAGCGGGGACTCCCCTAATGAAAAACTGTTTTTT
V gene: TRBV5-1; CDR3 length: 15; J gene: TRBJ2-5; D gene: TRBD2; clone size: many; CDR3 protein: CASSWGAGLEETQYF; CDR3 DNA: TGCGCCAGCAGCTGGGGAGCGGGGCTCGAAGAGACCCAGTACTTC
V gene: TRBV7-2; CDR3 length: 15; J gene: TRBJ2-7; D gene: NA; clone size: NA; CDR3 protein: CASSLWWGASYEQYF; CDR3 DNA: TGTGCCAGCAGCTTATGGTGGGGGGCCTCCTACGAGCAGTACTTC
V gene: TRBV6-2/TRBV6-3; CDR3 length: 14; J gene: TRBJ1-2; D gene: NA; clone size: NA; CDR3 protein: CASSSRVQFQGYTF; CDR3 DNA: TGTGCCAGCAGTAGCAGGGTTCAATTTCAAGGCTACACCTTC
V gene: TRBV5-1; CDR3 length: 15; J gene: TRBJ1-4; D gene: TRBD1; clone size: NA; CDR3 protein: CASSQGPGGGEKLFF; CDR3 DNA: TGCGCCAGCAGCCAGGGTCCAGGGGGCGGTGAAAAACTGTTTTTT
V gene: TRBV20-1; CDR3 length: 18; J gene: TRBJ2-1; D gene: TRBD2; clone size: NA; CDR3 protein: CSARDRGLAGGPLDEQFF; CDR3 DNA: TGCAGTGCTAGAGATCGGGGACTAGCGGGGGGGCCTTTAGATGAGCAGTTCTTC
V gene: TRBV20-1; CDR3 length: 14; J gene: TRBJ2-5; D gene: TRBD1; clone size: NA; CDR3 protein: CSAPHGQASGTQYF; CDR3 DNA: TGCAGTGCCCCACACGGACAGGCTAGTGGGACCCAGTACTTC
V gene: TRBV7-9; CDR3 length: 14; J gene: TRBJ2-5; D gene: NA; clone size: NA; CDR3 protein: CASSPAIGQETQYF; CDR3 DNA: TGTGCCAGCAGCCCAGCGATAGGACAAGAGACCCAGTACTTC
V gene: TRBV4-2; CDR3 length: 17; J gene: TRBJ2-5; D gene: NA; clone size: NA; CDR3 protein: CASSPSSVRGGGETQYF; CDR3 DNA: TGTGCCAGCAGCCCCTCTTCGGTGCGGGGAGGGGGAGAGACCCAGTACTTC
V gene: TRBV4-3; CDR3 length: 14; J gene: TRBJ1-2; D gene: TRBD1; clone size: NA; CDR3 protein: CASSPVVQGGGYTF; CDR3 DNA: TGCGCCAGCAGCCCAGTCGTACAGGGGGGTGGCTACACCTTC
V gene: TRBV4-3; CDR3 length: 15; J gene: TRBJ1-1; D gene: NA; clone size: NA; CDR3 protein: CASSQEGGLNTEAFF; CDR3 DNA: TGCGCCAGCAGCCAAGAGGGGGGTCTGAACACTGAAGCTTTCTTT
V gene: TRBV29-1; CDR3 length: 11; J gene: TRBJ2-1; D gene: NA; clone size: few; CDR3 protein: CSVEDSDEQFF; CDR3 DNA: TGCAGCGTTGAAGATTCGGATGAGCAGTTCTTC
V gene: TRBV20-1; CDR3 length: 15; J gene: TRBJ1-2; D gene: NA; clone size: NA; CDR3 protein: CSARAVGVGDYGYTF; CDR3 DNA: TGCAGTGCTAGAGCTGTCGGGGTTGGTGACTATGGCTACACCTTC
V gene: TRBV2; CDR3 length: 15; J gene: TRBJ2-1; D gene: TRBD1; clone size: few; CDR3 protein: CASSEGWTGGDEQFF; CDR3 DNA: TGTGCCAGCAGTGAAGGGTGGACAGGGGGCGATGAGCAGTTCTTC
V gene: TRBV7-6; CDR3 length: 14; J gene: TRBJ2-7; D gene: NA; clone size: NA; CDR3 protein: CASSLSGTWGEQYF; CDR3 DNA: TGTGCCAGCAGCTTATCAGGAACGTGGGGCGAGCAGTACTTC
V gene: TRBV20-1; CDR3 length: 11; J gene: TRBJ1-2; D gene: TRBD1; clone size: few; CDR3 protein: CSTGTGYGYTF; CDR3 DNA: TGCAGTACCGGGACAGGGTATGGCTACACCTTC
V gene: TRBV20-1; CDR3 length: 15; J gene: TRBJ1-1; D gene: NA; clone size: NA; CDR3 protein: CSARDIRTGYTEAFF; CDR3 DNA: TGCAGTGCTAGAGATATACGAACCGGTTACACTGAAGCTTTCTTT
V gene: TRBV7-9; CDR3 length: 15; J gene: TRBJ1-2; D gene: NA; clone size: once; CDR3 protein: CSSSTTDSPNYGYTF; CDR3 DNA: TGTTCCAGCAGCACTACTGACAGTCCTAACTATGGCTACACCTTC
V gene: TRBV5-1; CDR3 length: 13; J gene: TRBJ2-4; D gene: NA; clone size: NA; CDR3 protein: CASSRGDRNIQYF; CDR3 DNA: TGCGCCAGCTCAAGGGGCGACAGAAACATTCAGTACTTC
V gene: TRBV12-3/TRBV12-4; CDR3 length: 12; J gene: TRBJ2-1; D gene: TRBD1; clone size: few; CDR3 protein: CTSRPGGDEQFF; CDR3 DNA: TGTACCAGCAGACCAGGGGGCGATGAGCAGTTCTTC
V gene: TRBV10-3; CDR3 length: 11; J gene: TRBJ2-1; D gene: NA; clone size: NA; CDR3 protein: CAISEGYEQFF; CDR3 DNA: TGTGCCATCAGTGAGGGCTATGAGCAGTTCTTC
V gene: TRBV10-3; CDR3 length: 14; J gene: TRBJ1-2; D gene: TRBD1; clone size: NA; CDR3 protein: CAIRAAGTGGGYTF; CDR3 DNA: TGTGCCATCAGGGCCGCCGGGACAGGAGGGGGCTACACCTTC
V gene: TRBV28; CDR3 length: 14; J gene: TRBJ2-7; D gene: NA; clone size: NA; CDR3 protein: CASSHLGSSYEQYF; CDR3 DNA: TGTGCCAGCAGCCACCTAGGAAGCTCCTACGAGCAGTACTTC
V gene: TRBV5-6; CDR3 length: 15; J gene: TRBJ1-6; D gene: NA; clone size: NA; CDR3 protein: CASSLQGVYNSPLHF; CDR3 DNA: TGTGCCAGCAGCTTACAGGGCGTCTATAATTCACCCCTCCACTTT
V gene: TRBV7-8; CDR3 length: 13; J gene: TRBJ1-2; D gene: NA; clone size: NA; CDR3 protein: CASSRTATGGYTF; CDR3 DNA: TGTGCCAGCAGCCGGACAGCCACGGGCGGCTACACCTTC
V gene: TRBV4-3; CDR3 length: 18; J gene: TRBJ2-3; D gene: NA; clone size: NA; CDR3 protein: CASSPRGPAGPFTDTQYF; CDR3 DNA: TGCGCCAGCAGCCCCAGAGGTCCAGCGGGTCCATTCACAGATACGCAGTATTTT
V gene: TRBV4-1; CDR3 length: 16; J gene: TRBJ1-5; D gene: NA; clone size: NA; CDR3 protein: CASSQVPTGGNQPQHF; CDR3 DNA: TGCGCCAGCAGCCAAGTCCCGACAGGCGGTAATCAGCCCCAGCATTTT
V gene: TRBV12-3/TRBV12-4; CDR3 length: 13; J gene: TRBJ2-5; D gene: TRBD2; clone size: NA; CDR3 protein: CATQREAQETQYF; CDR3 DNA: TGTGCCACCCAACGGGAGGCCCAAGAGACCCAGTACTTC
V gene: TRBV28; CDR3 length: 15; J gene: TRBJ2-1; D gene: TRBD2; clone size: NA; CDR3 protein: CASRIGRGSYNEQFF; CDR3 DNA: TGTGCCAGCAGGATAGGGAGGGGCTCCTACAATGAGCAGTTCTTC
V gene: TRBV7-2; CDR3 length: 13; J gene: TRBJ2-7; D gene: NA; clone size: few; CDR3 protein: CASSLGGGFEQYF; CDR3 DNA: TGTGCCAGCAGCTTGGGAGGGGGTTTCGAGCAGTACTTC
V gene: TRBV7-9; CDR3 length: 12; J gene: TRBJ1-2; D gene: TRBD1; clone size: many; CDR3 protein: CASSLDRPGYTF; CDR3 DNA: TGTGCCAGCAGCCTGGACAGGCCAGGCTACACCTTC
V gene: TRBV5-6; CDR3 length: 12; J gene: TRBJ2-7; D gene: NA; clone size: NA; CDR3 protein: CASGAAGYEQYF; CDR3 DNA: TGTGCCAGCGGGGCGGCCGGCTACGAGCAGTACTTC
V gene: TRBV6-2/TRBV6-3; CDR3 length: 13; J gene: TRBJ1-5; D gene: NA; clone size: NA; CDR3 protein: CASRDQNNQPQHF; CDR3 DNA: TGTGCCAGCAGAGATCAGAACAATCAGCCCCAGCATTTT
V gene: TRBV20-1; CDR3 length: 14; J gene: TRBJ2-7; D gene: NA; clone size: few; CDR3 protein: CSAPGRRADDEQYF; CDR3 DNA: TGCAGTGCTCCGGGCCGCAGGGCAGACGACGAGCAGTACTTC
V gene: TRBV4-3; CDR3 length: 16; J gene: TRBJ2-7; D gene: NA; clone size: NA; CDR3 protein: CASSQNRDLSSYEQYF; CDR3 DNA: TGCGCCAGCAGCCAAAACCGGGACCTAAGCTCCTACGAGCAGTACTTC
V gene: TRBV7-2; CDR3 length: 16; J gene: TRBJ1-6; D gene: NA; clone size: few; CDR3 protein: CASSALPGLDNSPLHF; CDR3 DNA: TGTGCCAGCAGCGCGCTACCGGGACTGGATAATTCACCCCTCCACTTT
V gene: TRBV7-8; CDR3 length: 14; J gene: TRBJ1-4; D gene: NA; clone size: many; CDR3 protein: CASSLRVLGEKLFF; CDR3 DNA: TGTGCCAGCAGCCTTAGGGTTTTGGGTGAAAAACTGTTTTTT
V gene: TRBV6-5; CDR3 length: 14; J gene: TRBJ2-7; D gene: TRBD1; clone size: NA; CDR3 protein: CASRADRETNEQYF; CDR3 DNA: TGTGCCAGCAGGGCAGACAGGGAAACTAACGAGCAGTACTTC
V gene: TRBV4-2; CDR3 length: 14; J gene: TRBJ2-7; D gene: TRBD1; clone size: many; CDR3 protein: CASSQATGVYEQYF; CDR3 DNA: TGTGCCAGCAGCCAAGCTACAGGGGTTTACGAGCAGTACTTC
V gene: TRBV9; CDR3 length: 16; J gene: TRBJ2-3; D gene: TRBD2; clone size: few; CDR3 protein: CASSSVAGGLSPTQYF; CDR3 DNA: TGTGCCAGCAGCTCTGTAGCGGGGGGCCTTTCCCCTACGCAGTATTTT
V gene: TRBV3-1; CDR3 length: 13; J gene: TRBJ1-1; D gene: NA; clone size: many; CDR3 protein: CASSQVKNTEAFF; CDR3 DNA: TGTGCCAGCAGCCAAGTTAAAAACACTGAAGCTTTCTTT